The 27 T cell receptor beta chains below come from one sample, sequenced in a study of blood T cell repertoires in COVID-19. Clones were sequenced by immunoSEQ multiplex PCR, and TCRdb holds only the in-frame ones, with some missing. The sample holds a few hundred thousand clones, 85% seen once. The sample was PBMCs or T cells enriched from blood (not recorded which). The origin of the receptors is a middle-aged man who had recovered from COVID-19.

The V call is TRBV6-1, the J call TRBJ2-3, with 7 bases matching TRBD1. Trimming removed 3 bases from V and 8 bases from J; junction bases left unmatched: 17. The CDR3 is 17 residues long. Germline-derived CDR1 and CDR2 are MNHNS and SASEGT. CDR3 DNA sequence: TGTGCCAGCAGTGACGCAAGTCGGGACAGATCCCAACGTACGCAGTATTTT. Its translation: CASSDASRDRSQRTQYF.

The J gene is TRBJ1-1, the V gene TRBV27; TRBD1 matches at 7 bases. The V gene end was trimmed by 5 bases and the J gene end by 0 bases; junction bases not matched to a gene: 3. CDR1 and CDR2 (germline): MNHEY, SMNVEV (reference sequence). This CDR3 is 14 amino acids long. CDR3 bases: TGTGCCAGCAGTCCCGACAGGGTGAACACTGAAGCTTTCTTT. Protein sequence: CASSPDRVNTEAFF.

As to this clone: The sample holds other DNA sequences that translate to the same CDR3. J is TRBJ2-1 and V is TRBV27; 13 bases are shared with TRBD2. Germline assignment: CDR1 MNHEY and CDR2 SMNVEV (reference sequence). The V segment lost 2 bases and the J segment 6 bases; nucleotides outside the gene matches: 1. The CDR3 runs 15 residues. The DNA for the CDR3 is TGTGCCAGCAGTTTAGGGACTAGCGGGACCAATGAGCAGTTCTTC. Translated: CASSLGTSGTNEQFF.

This chain connects TRBV5-6 to TRBJ2-1, with a weak D call TRBD1 (5 bases). The germline gives CDR1 SGHDT, CDR2 YYEEEE. This CDR3 has 14 amino acids. V was pared by 0 bases and J by 10 bases, with 14 bases between. The CDR3 reads CASSLGSRQKEQFF. The CDR3 DNA reads as TGTGCCAGCAGCTTGGGTTCGCGACAGAAAGAGCAGTTCTTC.

V is TRBV6-2 or TRBV6-3 and J is TRBJ1-1; a weak D match, TRBD1 (6 bases). V was cut by 0 bases and J by 6 bases, with 20 bases left in between. The CDR3 contains 17 residues. Germline V gene data show CDR1 as MNHEY and CDR2 as SVGEGT. The CDR3 bases are TGTGCCAGCAGTTACTCGATATTAGGCAGGGGCATCCCTGAAGCTTTCTTT. This encodes CASSYSILGRGIPEAFF.

The chain links TRBV28 to TRBJ2-7; TRBD2 matches 14 bases. Germline loops: CDR1 MDHEN, CDR2 SYDVKM. This CDR3 comprises 20 residues. V lost 6 bases, J lost 5 bases, and 21 bases stayed unmatched. Here the CDR3 DNA reads TGTGCCAGCAGACCCCCTCCGGGACTAGCGGGAGAGCGGGTCCGGGACGAGCAGTACTTC. Its translation is CASRPPPGLAGERVRDEQYF.

The chain is built from TRBV28 and TRBJ1-1; D may be TRBD1 (5 bases). Germline CDR1 is MDHEN and CDR2 is SYDVKM. V was shortened by 8 bases and J by 5 bases, with 9 bases between the two germline ends. The CDR3 length is 11 residues. The CDR3 here is CASVGGTEAFF. In nucleotides, the CDR3 is TGTGCCAGCGTGGGGGGGACTGAAGCTTTCTTT.

The rearrangement links TRBV19 to TRBJ2-1, with 9 bases matching TRBD2. The CDR3 is 16 residues long. Germline V gene lookup returns CDR1 LNHDA and CDR2 SQIVND (reference sequence). The ends lost 7 bases at V and 1 base at J; junction bases unmatched: 8. The CDR3 DNA is TGTGCCAGTACCTCGCGGGAGGGCCTATCCTACAATGAGCAGTTCTTC. Translation: CASTSREGLSYNEQFF.

The rearrangement uses TRBV19 and TRBJ1-5; D uncertain. The CDR3 consists of 14 residues. V lost 5 bases to trimming and J lost 4 bases, with 12 bases between them. In germline, CDR1 is LNHDA, CDR2 SQIVND (reference sequence). In nucleotides, the CDR3 is TGTGCCAGTAGTCTATTTGCGGGAAATCAGCCCCAGCATTTT. It codes for CASSLFAGNQPQHF.

The chain is built from TRBV7-3 and TRBJ2-3, with D tentatively TRBD2 (7 bases). The CDR3 extends over 15 amino acids. The V gene lost 5 bases and the J gene lost 4 bases, with 16 bases spanning the gap. The V gene's germline CDR1 is SGHTA and CDR2 FQGTGA. The CDR3 region is CASSPGGGLADTQYF. The CDR3 DNA reads TGTGCCAGCAGCCCTGGGGGGGGGCTAGCAGATACGCAGTATTTT.

This chain links TRBV11-2 with TRBJ2-7; TRBD2 aligns across 8 bases. Per the germline V gene, CDR1 is SGHAT and CDR2 is FQNNGV. This CDR3 comprises 16 residues. V lost 6 bases and J lost 5; bases outside the gene matches: 15. DNA of the CDR3: TGTGCCAGCAGTCCCCTAGGCGGGACTAGTAACCACGAGCAGTACTTC. This encodes CASSPLGGTSNHEQYF. Variable domain in full (rest from reference TRBV11-2 and TRBJ2-7): EAGVAQSPRYKIIEKRQSVAFWCNPISGHATLYWYQQILGQGPKLLIQFQNNGVVDDSQLPKDRFSAERLKGVDSTLKIQPAKLEDSAVYLCASSPLGGTSNHEQYFGPGTRLTVT.

This sequence joins TRBV18 and TRBJ2-6; the match to TRBD1 covers 7 bases. CDR1 is KGHSH, CDR2 LQKENI, per germline. Trimming took 3 bases from V and 2 from J; bases not matched to a gene: 10. The length of the CDR3 is 18 residues. The CDR3 protein is CASSPFIGGTTGANVLTF. For the CDR3, the DNA is TGTGCCAGCTCACCTTTCATAGGGGGCACAACTGGGGCCAACGTCCTGACTTTC. Combining the CDR3 with reference TRBV18 and TRBJ2-6 gives the whole variable domain NAGVMQNPRHLVRRRGQEARLRCSPMKGHSHVYWYRQLPEEGLKFMVYLQKENIIDESGMPKERFSAEFPKEGPSILRIQQVVRGDSAAYFCASSPFIGGTTGANVLTFGAGSRLTVL.

The chain combines TRBV7-8 with TRBJ2-3; 8 positions agree with TRBD1. V lost 4 bases to trimming and J lost 1 base; unmatched junction nucleotides: 1. The germline gives CDR1 SGHVS, CDR2 FQNEAQ. The CDR3 is 14 amino acids. CDR3 coding DNA: TGTGCCAGCAGCTCCAGGGGGCGCACAGATACGCAGTATTTT. Translation gives CASSSRGRTDTQYF. Variable domain in full (rest from reference TRBV7-8 and TRBJ2-3): GAGVSQSPRYKVAKRGQDVALRCDPISGHVSLFWYQQALGQGPEFLTYFQNEAQLDKSGLPSDRFFAERPEGSVSTLKIQRTQQEDSAVYLCASSSRGRTDTQYFGPGTRLTVL.

The J gene is TRBJ2-7, the V gene TRBV6-5, with TRBD1 matching over 7 bases. Losses at the gene ends were 6 bases for V and 6 bases for J; bases not matched to a gene: 2. Per germline, CDR1 MNHEY and CDR2 SVGAGI. The CDR3 runs to 11 residues. The CDR3 sequence is CASRDRIEQYF. The CDR3 DNA is TGTGCCAGCAGGGACAGGATCGAGCAGTACTTC.

The chain employs TRBV11-3 and TRBJ2-7; maybe TRBD2 (5 bases). V was pared by 1 base and J by 7 bases, with 23 bases between. The germline V gene has CDR1 SGHNT and CDR2 YENEEA. There are 17 residues in the CDR3. Here the CDR3 reads CASSLAPPAEARGEQYF. The DNA of the CDR3 is TGTGCCAGCAGCTTAGCCCCCCCGGCGGAGGCCCGAGGAGAGCAGTACTTC.

A few counts support this clone. The chain has TRBV4-2 and TRBJ1-4; 9 nucleotides line up with TRBD1. This CDR3 has 16 amino acids. The J segment lost 7 bases and the V segment lost 0 bases, leaving 6 bases of the junction unmatched. Germline CDR1 is LGHNA and CDR2 is YNFKEQ. The CDR3 bases are TGTGCCAGCAGCCAAGATGAGGGGACAGGGTCTGAAAAACTGTTTTTT. It codes for CASSQDEGTGSEKLFF.

This chain uses TRBV2 with TRBJ2-1; TRBD2 agrees at 10 bases. The ends lost 6 bases at V and 10 bases at J; junction bases unmatched: 9. This CDR3 has 14 amino acids. Germline V gives CDR1 SNHLY, CDR2 FYNNEI. CDR3 coding DNA: TGTGCCAGCAGGGAGCAGGGACTAGCGCACGAGCAGTTCTTC. Its protein product is CASREQGLAHEQFF. Full variable domain (missing parts from reference TRBV2 and TRBJ2-1): EPEVTQTPSHQVTQMGQEVILRCVPISNHLYFYWYRQILGQKVEFLVSFYNNEISEKSEIFDDQFSVERPDGSNFTLKIRSTKLEDSAMYFCASREQGLAHEQFFGPGTRLTVL.

V gene TRBV14 combines with J gene TRBJ2-7; D gene unclear. The ends were cut back, 1 base at V and 3 bases at J, with 4 bases in the middle. CDR3 length equals 12 residues. Germline lookup yields CDR1 SGHDN and CDR2 FVKESK. The CDR3 DNA is TGTGCCAGCAGCCAAGTACTCTACGAGCAGTACTTC. Translated: CASSQVLYEQYF. Supplemented by reference TRBV14 and TRBJ2-7, the full variable domain reads EAGVTQFPSHSVIEKGQTVTLRCDPISGHDNLYWYRRVMGKEIKFLLHFVKESKQDESGMPNNRFLAERTGGTYSTLKVQPAELEDSGVYFCASSQVLYEQYFGPGTRLTVT.

This clone has just one count. The chain combines TRBV3-1 (or the pseudogene TRBV3-2) with TRBJ2-5; the D gene is possibly TRBD2 (6 bases). In germline, CDR1 is LGHDT, CDR2 YNNKEL (reference sequence). The CDR3 runs to 13 residues. Trimming stripped 3 bases from V and 3 bases from J, with 8 bases between. The CDR3 nucleotides read TGTGCCAGCAGCCAGTGGGGGGAAGAGACCCAGTACTTC. Translation: CASSQWGEETQYF.

This clone was found once. The V call is TRBV27, the J call TRBJ1-2; 8 nucleotides match TRBD1. This CDR3 contains 14 residues. Germline values: CDR1 MNHEY, CDR2 SMNVEV (reference sequence). V lost 5 bases to trimming and J lost 5 bases; unmatched junction nucleotides: 7. CDR3: CASSPGQASYGYTF. The CDR3 DNA is TGTGCCAGCAGTCCGGGACAGGCTTCTTATGGCTACACCTTC.

The genes are TRBV7-8 and TRBJ1-1; 8 nucleotides agree with TRBD1. V shed 2 bases and J 10 bases; nucleotides not matched to a gene: 6. Germline V gene data show CDR1 as SGHVS and CDR2 as FQNEAQ. This CDR3 has 13 amino acids. In DNA form, the CDR3 reads TGTGCCAGCAGCTTAAGGACAGGGCCTCGAGCTTTCTTT. Translating it yields CASSLRTGPRAFF.

This clone was picked up a small number of times. The gene calls are TRBV11-2 and TRBJ1-2; TRBD1 is a possible D gene (5 bases). This CDR3 is built from 14 residues. V lost 0 bases to trimming and J lost 8 bases, with 13 bases between them. Germline V gene sequence: CDR1 SGHAT, CDR2 FQNNGV. In nucleotides, the CDR3 is TGTGCCAGCAGCTTAGAGGCAGGGCGGTCAGGCTACACCTTC. Its protein is CASSLEAGRSGYTF. The full variable domain, in which reference TRBV11-2 and TRBJ1-2 provide the parts outside the CDR3, is EAGVAQSPRYKIIEKRQSVAFWCNPISGHATLYWYQQILGQGPKLLIQFQNNGVVDDSQLPKDRFSAERLKGVDSTLKIQPAKLEDSAVYLCASSLEAGRSGYTFGSGTRLTVV.

V is TRBV7-9 and J is TRBJ2-5; maybe TRBD2 (5 bases). V lost 5 bases to trimming and J lost 4 bases, with 17 bases between them. In germline, CDR1 is SEHNR, CDR2 FQNEAQ (reference sequence). The CDR3 has 15 residues. The CDR3, as DNA: TGTGCCAGCAGCCAATCTAGCCGTTGGGGAGAGACCCAGTACTTC. Translating it yields CASSQSSRWGETQYF.

The chain combines TRBV29-1 with TRBJ1-1; D unresolved. CDR3 length: 11 residues. Germline lookup yields CDR1 SQVTM and CDR2 ANQGSEA. Trimming took 4 bases from V and 4 from J, leaving 7 bases between them. CDR3 sequence reads: CSVGGSTEAFF. CDR3 nucleotides: TGCAGCGTTGGCGGAAGCACTGAAGCTTTCTTT.

The chain recombines TRBV18 with TRBJ1-1, with D possibly TRBD1 on 5 matching bases. Germline CDR1 KGHSH, CDR2 LQKENI. The V and J ends lost 2 bases and 4 bases respectively, with 11 bases between them. The length of the CDR3 is 14 residues. CDR3 DNA: TGTGCCAGCTCACCAGACGGGACTAGCACTGAAGCTTTCTTT. It specifies CASSPDGTSTEAFF.

The CDR3 loop is CASSLGSLSEAFF. The CDR3 DNA reads TGTGCCAGCAGTTTAGGGAGTCTATCTGAAGCTTTCTTT. V is TRBV12-3 or TRBV12-4 and J is TRBJ1-1; D is undetermined. Trimming removed 1 base from V and 6 bases from J, with 9 bases in between. The CDR3 sequence is 13 residues long.

The rearrangement joins TRBV3-1 (or the pseudogene TRBV3-2) to TRBJ2-1; 10 bases agree with TRBD2. The CDR3 sequence is 15 residues long. CDR1 and CDR2 (germline): LGHDT, YNNKEL (reference sequence). After removal of 2 bases from V and 4 bases from J, the junction contained 2 bases not matched to a gene. CDR3 protein: CASSQSGRAYNEQFF. DNA for the CDR3: TGTGCCAGCAGCCAAAGCGGGAGGGCGTACAATGAGCAGTTCTTC.